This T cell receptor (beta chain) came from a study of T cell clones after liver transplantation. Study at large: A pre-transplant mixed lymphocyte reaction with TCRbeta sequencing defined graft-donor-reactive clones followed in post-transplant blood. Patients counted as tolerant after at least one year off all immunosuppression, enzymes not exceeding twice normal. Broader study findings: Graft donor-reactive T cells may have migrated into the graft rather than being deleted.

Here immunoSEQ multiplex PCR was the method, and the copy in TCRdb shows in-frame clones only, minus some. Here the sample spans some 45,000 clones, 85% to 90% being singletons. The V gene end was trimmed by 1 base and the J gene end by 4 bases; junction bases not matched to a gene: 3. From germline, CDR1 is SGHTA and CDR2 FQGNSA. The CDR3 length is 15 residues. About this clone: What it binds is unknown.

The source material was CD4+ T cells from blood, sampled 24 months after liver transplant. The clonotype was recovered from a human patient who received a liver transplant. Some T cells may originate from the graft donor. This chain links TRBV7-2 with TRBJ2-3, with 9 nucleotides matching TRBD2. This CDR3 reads CASSLGGGAADTQYF. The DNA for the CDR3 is TGTGCCAGCAGCTTAGGCGGGGGGGCTGCAGATACGCAGTATTTT.